This is a list of T cell receptor beta chains from one sample in a study of T cells after yellow fever vaccination. TCRdb fed the 5' RACE reads into MiXCR, producing one record per CDR3 protein. Of 300,000 to 400,000 distinct CDR3 sequences in the sample, 8% to 9.5% were seen once. The sample consisted of PBMCs, taken approximately 40 days after the first yellow fever vaccination. All receptors derive from a man between 18 and 29 years old who received the YFV17D yellow fever vaccine. CDR3s include the opening cysteine and the closing phenylalanine or tryptophan.

v_gene: TRBV10-3
j_gene: TRBJ2-1
CDR3aa: CAISESTGVLFF

v_gene: TRBV9
j_gene: TRBJ2-3
CDR3aa: CASSVLGSTDTQYF

v_gene: TRBV7-2
j_gene: TRBJ1-1
CDR3aa: CASSSTGFTEAFF

v_gene: TRBV12-3/TRBV12-4
j_gene: TRBJ2-3
CDR3aa: CASSQRDREYSDTQYF

v_gene: TRBV4-3
j_gene: TRBJ1-2
CDR3aa: CASSQSFSGDRDYGYTF

v_gene: TRBV6-2/TRBV6-3
j_gene: TRBJ2-7
CDR3aa: CASAKGAGEQYF

v_gene: TRBV15
j_gene: TRBJ1-3
CDR3aa: CATSRRTGTGNTIYF

v_gene: TRBV11-2
j_gene: TRBJ2-1
CDR3aa: CASSSFGAGVFF

v_gene: TRBV10-3
j_gene: TRBJ1-2
CDR3aa: CAITEGSGGYTF

v_gene: TRBV5-5
j_gene: TRBJ1-1
CDR3aa: CASSFRVGGNTEAFF

v_gene: TRBV25-1
j_gene: TRBJ2-5
CDR3aa: CASSESGRGLKTQYF

v_gene: TRBV19
j_gene: TRBJ1-1
CDR3aa: CASKGTANTEAFF

v_gene: TRBV6-2/TRBV6-3
j_gene: TRBJ1-2
CDR3aa: CASSPDGRAGGYTF

v_gene: TRBV3-1
j_gene: TRBJ1-6
CDR3aa: CASSQGSPLHF

v_gene: TRBV27
j_gene: TRBJ1-5
CDR3aa: CASSFEGYQPQHF

v_gene: TRBV28
j_gene: TRBJ2-3
CDR3aa: CASSPNRVLTDTQYF

v_gene: TRBV20-1
j_gene: TRBJ2-7
CDR3aa: CSARESRGRLSYEQYF

v_gene: TRBV27
j_gene: TRBJ2-3
CDR3aa: CASNTQFRSTDTQYF

v_gene: TRBV20-1
j_gene: TRBJ1-1
CDR3aa: CSARGSRGTTEAFF

v_gene: TRBV20-1
j_gene: TRBJ2-5
CDR3aa: CSARAFSGGAVEETQYF

v_gene: TRBV7-9
j_gene: TRBJ1-1
CDR3aa: CASSLGGLEAFF

v_gene: TRBV7-9
j_gene: TRBJ2-3
CDR3aa: CASSRKTTGMGTDTQYF

v_gene: TRBV7-2
j_gene: TRBJ1-6
CDR3aa: CASSLAHLGGNSPLHF

v_gene: TRBV20-1
j_gene: TRBJ2-3
CDR3aa: CSAREGWAADTQYF

v_gene: TRBV5-1
j_gene: TRBJ1-1
CDR3aa: CASSWTGPMNTEAFF

v_gene: TRBV5-1
j_gene: TRBJ1-1
CDR3aa: CASSLSPGTGGLSAFF

v_gene: TRBV20-1
j_gene: TRBJ2-3
CDR3aa: CSASLGAGGPDTQYF

v_gene: TRBV5-1
j_gene: TRBJ2-2
CDR3aa: CASSSGARTGGTGELFF